This T cell receptor (beta chain) emerged from a study of cytomegalovirus exposure and HLA in healthy donors. Assay used: immunoSEQ multiplex PCR; TCRdb lists only in-frame clones, some missing. This table holds 150,000 to 200,000 clones, around four fifths found once. This clone was counted a few times. Germline V gene data show CDR1 as SGHNT and CDR2 as YYREEE (reference sequence). Trimming cost V 0 bases and J 6 bases; bases outside gene matches: 5. CDR3 length: 14 amino acids. This receptor was obtained from a man between 25 and 39 years old in good health and CMV-seropositive. The chain employs TRBV5-4 and TRBJ2-7; 8 bases agree with TRBD2. The sequenced material came from PBMCs. The CDR3 protein is CASSLGGGPPEQYF. The CDR3 region has the DNA TGTGCCAGCAGCTTGGGCGGGGGGCCTCCCGAGCAGTACTTC.